The following is a T cell receptor beta chain sequence with its context. Authors' methods: Reference gene primer amplification yielded estimated nucleated cell counts. The data were produced by immunoSEQ multiplex PCR, yet TCRdb's version contains in-frame clones alone and is incomplete. V and J calls and clone size follow that table, whereas D and trimming were derived from the DNA. The table has approximately 89,000 clones, more than 80% seen once. These data are taken from a study of blood T cell repertoires in COVID-19. Overall study context: The study drew acute and convalescent COVID-19 samples from the United States, Italy and Spain. PBMCs, B-cell-depleted T cells, or T cells were the source of the cDNA or gDNA that made up the material.

Sequenced: peripheral blood. This receptor was taken from a woman aged 80 or over with acute or convalescent COVID-19.

The CDR3 DNA is TGTGCCAGCGGAAATAGCGGGAGCCGCGAGACCCAGTACTTC. Amino acid sequence: CASGNSGSRETQYF. The chain uses TRBV6-5 and TRBJ2-5; 9 positions match TRBD2. V was pared by 8 bases and J by 5 bases, with 9 bases of the junction left unmatched. This CDR3 is 14 amino acids long. Germline CDR1 is MNHEY and CDR2 is SVGAGI.